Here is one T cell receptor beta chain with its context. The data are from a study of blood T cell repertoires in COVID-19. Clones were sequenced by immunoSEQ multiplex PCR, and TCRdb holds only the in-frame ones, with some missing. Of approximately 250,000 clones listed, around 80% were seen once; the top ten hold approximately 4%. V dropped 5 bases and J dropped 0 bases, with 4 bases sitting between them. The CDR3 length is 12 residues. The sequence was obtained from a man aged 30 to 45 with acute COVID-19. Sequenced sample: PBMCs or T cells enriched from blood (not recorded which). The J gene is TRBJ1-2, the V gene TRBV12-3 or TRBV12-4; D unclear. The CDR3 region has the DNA TGTGCCAGCAGTCCCACTAACTATGGCTACACCTTC. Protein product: CASSPTNYGYTF.